The clone carrying this T cell receptor (beta chain) was seen many times. Its antigen is undetermined. The data stem from a study of spatial heterogeneity in lung cancer. Study outcomes and limitations: TCRs found ubiquitously expanded in tumor appeared in blood more at resection than at follow-up.

Time point described: sample taken at primary tumor resection. Whole RNA came from tumor, nontumor lung or frozen PBMC and was sequenced without being sorted. The donor population consisted of approximately 79 patients with untreated, early-stage non-small cell lung cancer. Germline V gene sequence: CDR1 SQVTM, CDR2 ANQGSEA. V dropped 4 bases and J dropped 3 bases, with 7 bases sitting between them. The CDR3 is made up of 12 amino acids. The presence of a unique molecular identifier marked each TCR cDNA molecule. Via MiXCR, TCRdb re-called the 5' RACE reads, giving one row per CDR3 protein. The sample has approximately 90,000 distinct CDR3 sequences, approximately 8.6% seen once.

The chain recombines TRBV29-1 with TRBJ1-3, with a tentative D call TRBD1 (5 bases). This clonotype was sampled from a male donor with early-stage non-small cell lung cancer. The source material was PBMCs, sampled at surgery. CDR3 sequence (DNA): TGCAGCGTTGCTCAGGGTGGAAACACCATATATTTT. Its protein is CSVAQGGNTIYF.